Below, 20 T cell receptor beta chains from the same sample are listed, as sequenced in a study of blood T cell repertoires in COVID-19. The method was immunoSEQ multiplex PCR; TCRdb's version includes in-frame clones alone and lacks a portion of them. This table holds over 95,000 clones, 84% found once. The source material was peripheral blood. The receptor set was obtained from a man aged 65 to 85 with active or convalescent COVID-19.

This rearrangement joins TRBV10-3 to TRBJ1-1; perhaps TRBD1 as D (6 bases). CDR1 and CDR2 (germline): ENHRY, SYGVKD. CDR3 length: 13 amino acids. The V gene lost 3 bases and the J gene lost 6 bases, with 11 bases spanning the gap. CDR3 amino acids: CAISEPGQAEAFF. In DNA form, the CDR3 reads TGTGCCATCAGTGAACCGGGACAAGCTGAAGCTTTCTTT.

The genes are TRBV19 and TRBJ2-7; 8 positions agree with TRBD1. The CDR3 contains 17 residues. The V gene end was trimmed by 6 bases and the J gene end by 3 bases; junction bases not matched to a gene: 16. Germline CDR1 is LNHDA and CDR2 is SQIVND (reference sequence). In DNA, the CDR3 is TGTGCCAGTAGCACCCGCATCGTCGGACAGGGTGGCTACGAGCAGTACTTC. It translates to CASSTRIVGQGGYEQYF.

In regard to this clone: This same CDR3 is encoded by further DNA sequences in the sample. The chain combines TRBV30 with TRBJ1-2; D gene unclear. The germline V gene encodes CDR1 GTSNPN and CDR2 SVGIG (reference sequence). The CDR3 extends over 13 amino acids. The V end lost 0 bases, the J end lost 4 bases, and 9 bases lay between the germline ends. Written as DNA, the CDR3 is TGTGCCTGGAGTGTAGCAGGTGGCTATGGCTACACCTTC. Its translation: CAWSVAGGYGYTF.

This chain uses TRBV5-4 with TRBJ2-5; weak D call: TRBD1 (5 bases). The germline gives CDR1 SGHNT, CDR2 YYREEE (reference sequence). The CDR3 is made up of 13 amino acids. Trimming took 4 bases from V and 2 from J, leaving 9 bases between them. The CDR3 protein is CASSRDRQETQYF. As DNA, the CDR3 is TGTGCCAGCAGCCGAGACAGACAAGAGACCCAGTACTTC.

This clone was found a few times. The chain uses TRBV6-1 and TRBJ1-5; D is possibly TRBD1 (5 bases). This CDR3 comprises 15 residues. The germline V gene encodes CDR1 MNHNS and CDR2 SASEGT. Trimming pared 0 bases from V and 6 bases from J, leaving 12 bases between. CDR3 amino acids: CASSEAGGASQPQHF. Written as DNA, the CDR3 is TGTGCCAGCAGTGAAGCTGGCGGGGCGAGTCAGCCCCAGCATTTT.

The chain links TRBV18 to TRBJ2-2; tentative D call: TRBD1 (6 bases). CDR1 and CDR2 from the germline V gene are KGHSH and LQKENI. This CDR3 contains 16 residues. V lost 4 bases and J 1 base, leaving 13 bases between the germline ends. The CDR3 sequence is CASSLQGQLNTGELFF. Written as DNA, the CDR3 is TGTGCCAGCTCACTACAAGGACAGCTGAACACCGGGGAGCTGTTTTTT.

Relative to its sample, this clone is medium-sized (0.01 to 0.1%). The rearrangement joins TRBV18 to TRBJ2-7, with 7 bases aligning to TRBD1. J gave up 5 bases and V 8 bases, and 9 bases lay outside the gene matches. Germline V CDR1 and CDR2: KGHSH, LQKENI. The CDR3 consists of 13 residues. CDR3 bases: TGTGCCAGCCAAAGCCGACAGGGTGACGAGCAGTACTTC. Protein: CASQSRQGDEQYF.

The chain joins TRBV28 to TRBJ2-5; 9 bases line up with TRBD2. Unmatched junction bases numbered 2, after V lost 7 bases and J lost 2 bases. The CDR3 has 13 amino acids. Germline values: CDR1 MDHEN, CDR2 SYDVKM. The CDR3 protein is CASIAGGQETQYF. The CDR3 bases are TGTGCCAGCATTGCGGGGGGGCAAGAGACCCAGTACTTC.

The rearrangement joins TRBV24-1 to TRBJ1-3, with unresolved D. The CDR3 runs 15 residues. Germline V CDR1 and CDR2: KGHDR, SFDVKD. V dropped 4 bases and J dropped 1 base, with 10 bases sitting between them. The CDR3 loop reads CATSDPGVSGNTIYF. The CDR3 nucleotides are TGTGCCACCAGTGACCCCGGGGTATCTGGAAACACCATATATTTT.

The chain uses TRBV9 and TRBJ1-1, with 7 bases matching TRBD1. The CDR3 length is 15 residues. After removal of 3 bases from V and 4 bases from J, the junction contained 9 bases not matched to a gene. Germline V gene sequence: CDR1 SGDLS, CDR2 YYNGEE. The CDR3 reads CASSARGGATTEAFF. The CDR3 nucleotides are TGTGCCAGCAGCGCCCGAGGGGGCGCGACCACTGAAGCTTTCTTT.

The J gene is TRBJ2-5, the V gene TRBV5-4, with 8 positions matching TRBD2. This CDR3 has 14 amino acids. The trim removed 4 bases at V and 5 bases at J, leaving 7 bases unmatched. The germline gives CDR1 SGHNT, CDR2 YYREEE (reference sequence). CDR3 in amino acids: CASSRGLAGETQYF. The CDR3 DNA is TGTGCCAGCAGCCGTGGACTAGCCGGGGAGACCCAGTACTTC.

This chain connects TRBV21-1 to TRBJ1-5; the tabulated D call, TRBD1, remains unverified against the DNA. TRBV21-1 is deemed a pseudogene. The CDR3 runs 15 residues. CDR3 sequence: CASSKGPGNGQPQHF. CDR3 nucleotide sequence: TGTGCCAGCAGCAAAGGGCCAGGCAATGGTCAGCCCCAGCATTTT.

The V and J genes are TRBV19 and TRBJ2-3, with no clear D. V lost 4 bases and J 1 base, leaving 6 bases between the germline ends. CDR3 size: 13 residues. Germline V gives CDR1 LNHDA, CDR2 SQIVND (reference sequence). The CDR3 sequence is CASSNRGTDTQYF. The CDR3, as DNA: TGTGCCAGTAGTAACCGGGGCACAGATACGCAGTATTTT.

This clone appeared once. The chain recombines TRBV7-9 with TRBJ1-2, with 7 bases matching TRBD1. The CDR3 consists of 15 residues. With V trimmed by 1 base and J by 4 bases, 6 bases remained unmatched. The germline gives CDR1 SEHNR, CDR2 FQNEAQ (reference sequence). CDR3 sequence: CASSLDRGIGYGYTF. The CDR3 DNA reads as TGTGCCAGCAGCTTAGACAGGGGTATTGGCTATGGCTACACCTTC.

In DNA form, the CDR3 reads TGTGCCAGCACTTCGGACGGGATAAGAAGAAACACCATATATTTT. It codes for CASTSDGIRRNTIYF. The V call is TRBV2, the J call TRBJ1-3; D gene ambiguous. Germline V gives CDR1 SNHLY, CDR2 FYNNEI. This CDR3 comprises 15 residues. Between the trimmed V and J ends, which lost 7 bases and 5 bases, there was a span of 18 bases.

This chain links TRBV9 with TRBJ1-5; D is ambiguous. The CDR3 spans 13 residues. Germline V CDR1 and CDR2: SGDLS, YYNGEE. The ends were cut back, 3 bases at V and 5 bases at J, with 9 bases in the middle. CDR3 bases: TGTGCCAGCAGCGGGGCCCCGGATCAGCCCCAGCATTTT. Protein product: CASSGAPDQPQHF.

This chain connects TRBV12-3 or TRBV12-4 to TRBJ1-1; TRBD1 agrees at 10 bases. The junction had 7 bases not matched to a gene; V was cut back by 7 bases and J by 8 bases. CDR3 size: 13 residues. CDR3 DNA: TGTGCCAGCATTAAGACAGGGGGCGGCGAAGCTTTCTTT. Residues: CASIKTGGGEAFF.

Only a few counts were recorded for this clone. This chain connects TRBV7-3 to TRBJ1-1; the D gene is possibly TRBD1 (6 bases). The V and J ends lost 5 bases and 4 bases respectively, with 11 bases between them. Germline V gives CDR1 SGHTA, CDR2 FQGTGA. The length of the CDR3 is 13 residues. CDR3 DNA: TGTGCCAGCAGCCCTTCGACAGGCACTGAAGCTTTCTTT. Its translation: CASSPSTGTEAFF.

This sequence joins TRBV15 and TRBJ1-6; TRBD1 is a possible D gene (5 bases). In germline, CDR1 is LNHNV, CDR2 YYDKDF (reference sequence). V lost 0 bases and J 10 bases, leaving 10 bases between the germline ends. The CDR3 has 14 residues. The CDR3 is CATSRDRVESPLHF. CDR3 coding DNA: TGTGCCACCAGCAGAGACAGGGTAGAATCACCCCTCCACTTT.

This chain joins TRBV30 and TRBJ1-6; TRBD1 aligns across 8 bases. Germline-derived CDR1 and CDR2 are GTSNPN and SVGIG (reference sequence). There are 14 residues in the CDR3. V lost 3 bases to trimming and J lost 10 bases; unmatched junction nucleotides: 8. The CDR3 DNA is TGTGCCTGGAGGGTCGACAGGGGTAACTCACCCCTCCACTTT. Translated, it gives CAWRVDRGNSPLHF.